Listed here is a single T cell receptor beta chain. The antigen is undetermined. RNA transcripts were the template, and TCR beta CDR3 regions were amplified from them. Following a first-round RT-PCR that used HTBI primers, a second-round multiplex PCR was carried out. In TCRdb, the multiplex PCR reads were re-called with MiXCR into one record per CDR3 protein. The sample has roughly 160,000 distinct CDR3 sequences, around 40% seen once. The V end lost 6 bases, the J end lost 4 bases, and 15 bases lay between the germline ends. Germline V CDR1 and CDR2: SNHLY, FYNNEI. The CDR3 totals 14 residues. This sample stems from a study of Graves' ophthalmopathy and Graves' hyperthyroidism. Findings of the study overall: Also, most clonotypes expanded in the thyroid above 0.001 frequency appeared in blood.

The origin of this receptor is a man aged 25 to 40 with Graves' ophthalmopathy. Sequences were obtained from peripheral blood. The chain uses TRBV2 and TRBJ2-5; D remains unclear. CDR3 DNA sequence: TGTGCCAGCAGCGGTGCAGACCTAGGAGAGACCCAGTACTTC. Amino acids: CASSGADLGETQYF. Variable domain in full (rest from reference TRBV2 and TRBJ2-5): EPEVTQTPSHQVTQMGQEVILRCVPISNHLYFYWYRQILGQKVEFLVSFYNNEISEKSEIFDDQFSVERPDGSNFTLKIRSTKLEDSAMYFCASSGADLGETQYFGPGTRLLVL.